The clone carrying this T cell receptor (beta chain) was recorded at least ten times. Its matching antigen is unknown. TCRdb ran MiXCR on the RT-PCR reads and lists one entry per CDR3 protein. This sample yields 200,000 to 300,000 distinct CDR3 sequences, of which 10% to 15% are seen a single time; about 7.8% belongs to the top ten. This sample stems from a study of response to subunit inactivated influenza vaccine. The junction had 10 bases not matched to a gene; V was cut back by 3 bases and J by 3 bases. CDR1 is SGHTA, CDR2 FQGNSA, per germline. The CDR3 consists of 17 residues. The study, taken as a whole, reports: The authors put forward the suggestion that each seasonal influenza vaccination may bring in only a limited number of new T cells.

The rearrangement links TRBV7-2 to TRBJ2-3, with TRBD2 identical over 9 bases. This material consisted of non-naive T cells sorted from PBMCs, taken less than 15 days before vaccination. The sequence was collected from a man aged 45 to 65 who received an inactivated influenza vaccine. CDR3 sequence reads: CASSFSVSGSGTDTQYF. Written as DNA, the CDR3 is TGTGCCAGCAGCTTTAGCGTTAGCGGGAGTGGGACAGATACGCAGTATTTT. The full variable domain, completed using reference TRBV7-2 and TRBJ2-3, is GAGVSQSPSNKVTEKGKDVELRCDPISGHTALYWYRQSLGQGLEFLIYFQGNSAPDKSGLPSDRFSAERTGGSVSTLTIQRTQQEDSAVYLCASSFSVSGSGTDTQYFGPGTRLTVL.